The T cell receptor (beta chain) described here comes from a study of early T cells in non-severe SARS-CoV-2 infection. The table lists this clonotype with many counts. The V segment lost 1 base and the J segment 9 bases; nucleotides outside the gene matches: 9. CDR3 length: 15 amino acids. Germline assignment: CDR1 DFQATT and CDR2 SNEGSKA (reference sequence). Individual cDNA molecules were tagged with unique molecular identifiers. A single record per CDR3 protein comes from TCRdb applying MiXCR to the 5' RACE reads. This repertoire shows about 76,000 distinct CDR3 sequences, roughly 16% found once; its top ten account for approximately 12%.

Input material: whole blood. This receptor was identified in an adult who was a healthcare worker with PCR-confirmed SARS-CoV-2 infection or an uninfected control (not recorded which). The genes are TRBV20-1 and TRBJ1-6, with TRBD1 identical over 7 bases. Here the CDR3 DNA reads TGCAGTGCTAGAGCACCTCAGGGGGATCGTTCACCCCTCCACTTT. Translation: CSARAPQGDRSPLHF.